The 22 T cell receptor beta chains below all came from one sample that was sequenced in a study of beta chain features in type 1 diabetes. Expressed TCRB transcripts were sequenced because the entire RNA isolate underwent reverse transcription. Only in-frame clones appear in the TCRdb table, and some are missing; sequencing was by immunoSEQ multiplex PCR. The table lists about 900,000 clones, 15% to 20% of them singletons, with 0.023% in the top ten. The sample taken for sequencing was naive CD4+ T cells from blood. These receptors originate from a woman under 30 in good health.

This chain uses TRBV6-6 with TRBJ2-1; 14 bases are a match to TRBD2. CDR3 length: 14 residues. The trim removed 8 bases at V and 6 bases at J, leaving 3 bases unmatched. CDR1 MNHNY and CDR2 SVGAGI come from the germline V gene (reference sequence). CDR3 residues: CASRGTSGSNEQFF. CDR3 in DNA: TGTGCCAGCCGTGGGACTAGCGGGAGCAATGAGCAGTTCTTC.

V and J are TRBV18 and TRBJ2-1; D uncertain. Germline CDR1 is KGHSH and CDR2 is LQKENI. The V and J ends lost 1 base and 2 bases respectively, with 9 bases between them. The CDR3 has 15 amino acids. Here the CDR3 DNA reads TGTGCCAGCTCACCACGCGAAGGAGCCTACAATGAGCAGTTCTTC. Translation: CASSPREGAYNEQFF. The entire variable domain, with the rest obtained from reference TRBV18 and TRBJ2-1, is as follows: NAGVMQNPRHLVRRRGQEARLRCSPMKGHSHVYWYRQLPEEGLKFMVYLQKENIIDESGMPKERFSAEFPKEGPSILRIQQVVRGDSAAYFCASSPREGAYNEQFFGPGTRLTVL.

The rearrangement uses TRBV9 and TRBJ2-1; D may be TRBD2 (5 bases). Germline CDR1 is SGDLS and CDR2 is YYNGEE. V was shortened by 3 bases and J by 5 bases, with 12 bases between the two germline ends. The CDR3 spans 14 residues. CDR3 sequence (DNA): TGTGCCAGCAGCGCCCGGGAATATGACAATGAGCAGTTCTTC. Its translation is CASSAREYDNEQFF.

The chain is built from TRBV2 and TRBJ2-7, with 8 bases fitting TRBD1. Germline V gene data show CDR1 as SNHLY and CDR2 as FYNNEI. With V trimmed by 5 bases and J by 0 bases, 3 bases remained unmatched. The CDR3 has 14 residues. CDR3 loop: CASSRGQGSYEQYF. DNA for the CDR3: TGTGCCAGCAGTCGAGGACAGGGCTCCTACGAGCAGTACTTC.

The chain couples TRBV11-1 to TRBJ2-1; 8 bases are shared with TRBD2. In germline, CDR1 is SGHAT, CDR2 FQDESV (reference sequence). V lost 2 bases and J lost 7; bases outside the gene matches: 7. This CDR3 contains 15 residues. CDR3 sequence reads: CASSLRREVSNEQFF. The CDR3 nucleotides read TGTGCCAGCAGCTTAAGGCGGGAGGTCTCGAATGAGCAGTTCTTC.

The chain employs TRBV4-2 and TRBJ2-3; tentatively, D is TRBD1 (5 bases). The CDR3 is made up of 14 amino acids. Germline V gene data show CDR1 as LGHNA and CDR2 as YNFKEQ. Trimming left V 1 base short and J 5 bases short, with 10 bases between. CDR3 protein: CASSQGQSEDTQYF. For the CDR3, the DNA is TGTGCCAGCAGCCAAGGACAGTCCGAAGATACGCAGTATTTT.

With respect to this clone: Its ends do not fully match the called genes, so a read error is possible. The rearrangement links TRBV19 to TRBJ2-7; D call uncertain. CDR1 is LNHDA and CDR2 is SQIVND in the germline V gene (reference sequence). There are 14 residues in the CDR3. CDR3 bases: TGTGCCAGTAGTCCCCGTCGTGACCGCTACGAGCAGCACTTC. It specifies CASSPRRDRYEQHF.

This clone was found a few times. V gene TRBV7-2 combines with J gene TRBJ2-1; D unclear. CDR1 and CDR2 (germline): SGHTA, FQGNSA. The V end lost 6 bases, the J end lost 10 bases, and 10 bases lay between the germline ends. This CDR3 has 11 amino acids. The CDR3 region has the DNA TGTGCCAGCAGTCCGAGCCAGGAGCAGTTCTTC. Its translation is CASSPSQEQFF.

The genes are TRBV5-4 and TRBJ2-3; D is ambiguous. V was pared by 0 bases and J by 2 bases, with 13 bases between. CDR1 is SGHNT, CDR2 YYREEE, per germline (reference sequence). The CDR3 runs 16 residues. The CDR3 protein is CASSLEPRRNTDTQYF. The CDR3 DNA follows: TGTGCCAGCAGCTTGGAACCCCGGCGGAACACAGATACGCAGTATTTT.

This clone was recorded a few times. V and J are TRBV2 and TRBJ2-4; TRBD2 might be the D (5 bases). This CDR3 region has 13 residues. Trimming pared 6 bases from V and 6 bases from J, leaving 12 bases between. Germline V gives CDR1 SNHLY, CDR2 FYNNEI. CDR3 nucleotides: TGTGCCAGCAGACGGGATATGGGAAACATTCAGTACTTC. Protein: CASRRDMGNIQYF.

The count of this clone is one. J is TRBJ1-2 and V is TRBV28; a weak D match, TRBD1 (6 bases). CDR1 is MDHEN and CDR2 is SYDVKM in the germline V gene. CDR3 length: 13 amino acids. The V end lost 4 bases, the J end lost 0 bases, and 6 bases lay between the germline ends. The CDR3 DNA follows: TGTGCCAGCAGTTGGACAGCTAACTATGGCTACACCTTC. Translation: CASSWTANYGYTF.

This clone was detected once. The rearrangement links TRBV27 to TRBJ2-1, with D perhaps assigned TRBD1 or TRBD2 (6 bases each). Trimming removed 6 bases at V and 4 bases at J, with 16 bases between. Germline V gene lookup returns CDR1 MNHEY and CDR2 SMNVEV (reference sequence). The CDR3 contains 15 residues. This chain's CDR3 is CASSYAGHAYNEQFF. Written as DNA, the CDR3 is TGTGCCAGCAGCTACGCGGGACACGCATACAATGAGCAGTTCTTC.

This clone was counted between two and nine times. The genes are TRBV18 and TRBJ1-5; D is possibly TRBD1 (6 bases). Looked up from germline, CDR1 is KGHSH and CDR2 is LQKENI. The V end was cut by 4 bases, the J end by 4 bases, with 14 bases between. This CDR3 is 15 amino acids long. The chain's CDR3 is CASSQRGGRNQPQHF. In DNA form, the CDR3 reads TGTGCCAGCTCACAAAGAGGGGGTCGGAATCAGCCCCAGCATTTT. Drawing the rest from reference TRBV18 and TRBJ1-5, the complete variable domain is NAGVMQNPRHLVRRRGQEARLRCSPMKGHSHVYWYRQLPEEGLKFMVYLQKENIIDESGMPKERFSAEFPKEGPSILRIQQVVRGDSAAYFCASSQRGGRNQPQHFGDGTRLSIL.

The chain joins TRBV7-3 to TRBJ2-3; no reliable D call. The CDR3 consists of 14 residues. The V end lost 4 bases, the J end lost 4 bases, and 12 bases lay between the germline ends. Germline V CDR1 and CDR2: SGHTA, FQGTGA. The CDR3 loop is CASSSRPWADTQYF. In nucleotides, the CDR3 is TGTGCCAGCAGCTCGAGGCCGTGGGCAGATACGCAGTATTTT.

There are a few counts of this clone. The chain recombines TRBV6-5 with TRBJ2-3; 10 bases align to TRBD1. The CDR3 totals 15 residues. Germline CDR1 reads MNHEY; CDR2 reads SVGAGI. With 6 bases clipped from V and 7 bases from J, the junction kept 10 bases outside the gene matches. CDR3 region: CASRKSTGGLYTQYF. In DNA, the CDR3 is TGTGCCAGCAGGAAATCGACAGGGGGCCTATATACGCAGTATTTT.

CDR3 nucleotides: TGTGCCAGCAGAACTACTAGCGGGAGTTCGAGCTCCTACAATGAGCAGTTCTTC. This codes for CASRTTSGSSSSYNEQFF. V and J are TRBV7-2 and TRBJ2-1, with 11 bases aligning to TRBD2. CDR1 is SGHTA and CDR2 is FQGNSA in the germline V gene. The CDR3 runs to 18 residues. The V gene end was trimmed by 6 bases and the J gene end by 0 bases; junction bases not matched to a gene: 10.

The chain combines TRBV7-2 with TRBJ2-2; D unclear. V lost 8 bases and J lost 6, with 10 bases in between. The CDR3 runs to 12 residues. Germline CDR1 reads SGHTA; CDR2 reads FQGNSA. This CDR3 reads CASRIVAGELFF. DNA of the CDR3: TGTGCCAGCCGCATAGTGGCCGGGGAGCTGTTTTTT.

V and J are TRBV28 and TRBJ2-3; D call uncertain. Germline CDR1 is MDHEN and CDR2 is SYDVKM. The CDR3 covers 13 residues. V was trimmed by 2 bases and J by 2 bases, leaving 5 bases between them. CDR3 amino acids: CASSLTFTDTQYF. The DNA for the CDR3 is TGTGCCAGCAGTTTAACGTTCACAGATACGCAGTATTTT.

This chain joins TRBV21-1 and TRBJ1-2. TRBV21-1 is termed a pseudogene. There are 17 residues in the CDR3. The DNA of the CDR3 is TGTGCCAGCAGCCCCCCCCAAGACGGGATCCCTAATGATGGCTACACCTTC. Amino acid sequence: CASSPPQDGIPNDGYTF.

The chain couples TRBV7-9 to TRBJ2-1; D call uncertain. The CDR3 covers 14 residues. V was trimmed by 2 bases and J by 10 bases, leaving 15 bases between them. CDR1 is SEHNR and CDR2 is FQNEAQ in the germline V gene (reference sequence). CDR3 region: CASSLFSIGSEQFF. The CDR3 nucleotides read TGTGCCAGCAGCTTATTCTCCATTGGGTCAGAGCAGTTCTTC. Complete variable domain (other parts from reference TRBV7-9 and TRBJ2-1): DTGVSQNPRHKITKRGQNVTFRCDPISEHNRLYWYRQTLGQGPEFLTYFQNEAQLEKSRLLSDRFSAERPKGSFSTLEIQRTEQGDSAMYLCASSLFSIGSEQFFGPGTRLTVL.

This clone was found a few times. Additional DNA sequences in this sample encode the identical CDR3. The chain is built from TRBV29-1 and TRBJ2-1, with unresolved D. The germline V gene encodes CDR1 SQVTM and CDR2 ANQGSEA. The length of the CDR3 is 12 residues. With 3 bases removed from V and 0 bases from J, the gap between germline ends came to 3 bases. The CDR3 reads CSVERSYNEQFF. For the CDR3, the DNA is TGCAGCGTTGAGCGCTCCTACAATGAGCAGTTCTTC.

In this sample, this clone turned up a few times. The chain links TRBV7-9 to TRBJ2-3; perhaps TRBD2 as D (5 bases). Germline V lookup: CDR1 SEHNR, CDR2 FQNEAQ (reference sequence). Deletions cut 3 bases from V and 2 bases from J, with 18 bases between. The CDR3 loop spans 17 amino acids. CDR3 sequence: CASSFFRMAGHTDTQYF. CDR3 sequence (DNA): TGTGCCAGCAGCTTCTTCCGGATGGCGGGTCACACAGATACGCAGTATTTT.